The sequence of this T cell receptor (beta chain) was determined in a study of human T cells and chemical hapten exposure. Background on the study: Sensitization was performed using 2% DPC on a roughly 2 cm by roughly 2 cm upper inner arm skin site. After 6 days, upper back 0.01% DPC patch tests were scored. The patients were mostly female; they had alopecia areata, totalis or universalis.

Unmatched junction bases numbered 6, after V lost 5 bases and J lost 4 bases. Germline V gene lookup returns CDR1 SGHVS and CDR2 FNYEAQ. The CDR3 covers 15 residues. In the case of this clonotype: Its antigen is unidentified.

The time point here: pre-sensitization, week 0. Treatment indicated: therapeutic diphenylcyclopropenone sensitization with weekly scalp DPC. Study results and limitations: Expanded TCRs formed significantly more large CDR3 similarity clusters than controls.

TCRdb reprocessed the RACE reads with MiXCR, giving one entry per CDR3 protein. The data hold over 35,000 distinct CDR3 sequences, with about 10% observed a single time. Sequencing was performed on whole blood, taken in connection with sensitization to the hapten diphenylcyclopropenone (DPC). The chain employs TRBV7-6 and TRBJ2-1; TRBD1 agrees at 9 bases. This TCR was recovered from a man in his thirties or forties with alopecia areata. Some clones in this sample may be carry-over from other donors' samples. The chain's CDR3 is CASSNRDRAYNEQFF. The CDR3 DNA follows: TGTGCCAGCAGCAACCGGGACAGGGCGTACAATGAGCAGTTCTTC.